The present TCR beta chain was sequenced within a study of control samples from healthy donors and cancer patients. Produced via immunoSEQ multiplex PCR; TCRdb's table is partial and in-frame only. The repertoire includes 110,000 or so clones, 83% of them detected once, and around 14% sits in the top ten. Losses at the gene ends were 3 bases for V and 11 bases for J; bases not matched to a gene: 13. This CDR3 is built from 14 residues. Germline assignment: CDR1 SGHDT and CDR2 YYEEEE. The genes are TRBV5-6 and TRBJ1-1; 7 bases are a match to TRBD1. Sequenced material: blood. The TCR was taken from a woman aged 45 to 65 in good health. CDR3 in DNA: TGTGCCAGCAGCTACAGGGGTTACCCATCGGGGGCTTTCTTT. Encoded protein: CASSYRGYPSGAFF.